This T cell receptor (beta chain) was identified during a study of blood T cell repertoires in COVID-19. Overall study context: The study drew acute and convalescent COVID-19 samples from the United States, Italy and Spain.

In its sample, this clone was seen once. Original handling: Reference gene primer amplification gave estimated nucleated cell counts. Sequenced by immunoSEQ multiplex PCR; TCRdb stores in-frame clones only, minus some. The DNA gave D and trimming, while V, J and clone size come from that table. The sample records roughly 230,000 clones, around 84% being singletons. This TCR was recovered from a middle-aged man with acute or convalescent COVID-19. Sequenced input: peripheral blood.

The CDR3 nucleotides are TGTGCCAGCAGCTTGGTAAGGGGGCCCTATGGCTACACCTTC. Translation: CASSLVRGPYGYTF. The rearrangement links TRBV5-4 to TRBJ1-2; the match to TRBD1 covers 7 bases. Germline lookup yields CDR1 SGHNT and CDR2 YYREEE (reference sequence). V lost 0 bases, J lost 4 bases, and 3 bases stayed unmatched. This CDR3 has 14 amino acids.